This TCR beta chain was retrieved from a study of Ad26.COV2.S vaccination and SARS-CoV-2 variants. About the study: Doses of Ad26.COV2.S were injected into muscle once or twice, 56 days apart.

Findings and limits, study-wide: Substantial breadth in spike-specific CD8+ and CD4+ T cell responses was reportedly seen after vaccination. Vaccinees displayed broader spike-specific TCR repertoires than placebo recipients.

A remark on this clone: The antigen is unknown.

With 6 bases removed from V and 2 bases from J, the gap between germline ends came to 12 bases. Germline values: CDR1 MNHEY, CDR2 SVGAGI. The CDR3 is 14 amino acids. TCRdb keeps only in-frame clones here, not all; method: immunoSEQ multiplex PCR. The sample yields about 400,000 clones, 89% seen once. Stated treatment: around 19 received Ad26.COV2.S at low or high dose, single or two shots; about 5 received placebo; per-sample allocation not given. Day 63 after the first vaccine or placebo injection was the time point for sampling. An 18-55-year-old adult in Boston served as donor. The source material was peripheral blood, sampled in a trial of Ad26.COV2.S vaccine versus placebo. This chain uses TRBV6-5 with TRBJ2-3; D call uncertain. This clonotype originated in a person between 18 and 65 years old who received the Ad26.COV2.S COVID-19 vaccine or a placebo. CDR3 in DNA: TGTGCCAGCAGCACCGAAGAAACCACAGATACGCAGTATTTT. This translates into CASSTEETTDTQYF.